This T cell receptor beta chain was identified during a study of cytomegalovirus exposure and HLA in healthy donors. Study-level points and caveats: Subsequent analysis of the 120 or so validation repertoires found a tendency for first-cohort TCR clusters to co-occur.

About this clone: Its matching antigen is unknown.

Method: immunoSEQ multiplex PCR; TCRdb's copy keeps in-frame clones and lacks some. The sample holds over 150,000 clones, just under 90% seen once. This sequence was found in a young woman in good health and CMV-seropositive. The sample taken for sequencing was PBMCs.

The CDR3 nucleotides read TGTGCCACCAGCAGACTAGACAGAGGTAGGGCCAACGTCCTGACTTTC. This gives the protein CATSRLDRGRANVLTF. The V gene is TRBV15, the J gene TRBJ2-6; tentatively, D is TRBD1 (5 bases). Germline CDR1 and CDR2: LNHNV and YYDKDF (reference sequence). The CDR3 has 16 amino acids. With 2 bases removed from V and 5 bases from J, the gap between germline ends came to 13 bases.